This T cell receptor beta chain stems from a study of shared T cell receptors in the human thymus. In germline, CDR1 is LNHDA, CDR2 SQIVND (reference sequence). The CDR3 totals 16 residues. After removal of 7 bases from V and 2 bases from J, the junction contained 11 bases not matched to a gene. Profiling relied on immunoSEQ multiplex PCR, and the TCRdb table lists in-frame clones only, not all of them. The data show a few hundred thousand clones, about 95% seen once. The TCR sequence derives from a human donor. The material sequenced was thymocytes. V is TRBV19 and J is TRBJ2-7; 10 bases match TRBD2. This chain's CDR3 is CASIITSGVRPYEQYF. CDR3 nucleotides: TGTGCCAGTATCATTACTAGCGGGGTGCGACCCTACGAGCAGTACTTC.